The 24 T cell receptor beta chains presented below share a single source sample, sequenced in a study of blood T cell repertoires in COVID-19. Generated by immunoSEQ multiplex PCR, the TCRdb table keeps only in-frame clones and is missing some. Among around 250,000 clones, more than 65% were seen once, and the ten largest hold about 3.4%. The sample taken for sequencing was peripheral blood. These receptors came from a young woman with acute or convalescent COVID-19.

CDR3: CSALTGGFATEAFF. For the CDR3, the DNA is TGCAGCGCCCTGACAGGGGGCTTTGCCACTGAAGCTTTCTTT. The chain uses TRBV29-1 and TRBJ1-1; 10 nucleotides match TRBD1. Germline V gives CDR1 SQVTM, CDR2 ANQGSEA. CDR3 length: 14 amino acids. V was clipped by 7 bases and J by 4 bases; unmatched bases: 9.

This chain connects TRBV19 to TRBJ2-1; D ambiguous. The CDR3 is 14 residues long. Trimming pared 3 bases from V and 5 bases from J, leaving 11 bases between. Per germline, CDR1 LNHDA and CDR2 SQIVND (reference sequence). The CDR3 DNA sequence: TGTGCCAGTAGTATCCTACACCTAGACAATGAGCAGTTCTTC. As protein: CASSILHLDNEQFF.

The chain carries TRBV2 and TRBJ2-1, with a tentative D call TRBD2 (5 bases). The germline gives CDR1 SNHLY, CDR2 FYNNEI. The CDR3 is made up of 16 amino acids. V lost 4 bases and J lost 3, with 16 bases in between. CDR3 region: CASSGDSEPNYNEQFF. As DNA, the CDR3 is TGTGCCAGCAGTGGGGATAGCGAGCCAAACTACAATGAGCAGTTCTTC.

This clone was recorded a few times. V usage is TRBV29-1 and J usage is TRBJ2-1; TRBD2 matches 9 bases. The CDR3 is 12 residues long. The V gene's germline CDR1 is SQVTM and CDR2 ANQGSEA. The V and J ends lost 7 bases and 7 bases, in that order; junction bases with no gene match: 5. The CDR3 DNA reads TGCAGCGGGGGTAGCGGGAGTAATGAGCAGTTCTTC. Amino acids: CSGGSGSNEQFF.

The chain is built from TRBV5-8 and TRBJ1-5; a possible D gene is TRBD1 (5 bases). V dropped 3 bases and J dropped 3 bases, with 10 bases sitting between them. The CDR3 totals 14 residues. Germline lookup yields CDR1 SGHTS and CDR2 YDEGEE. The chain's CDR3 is CASSSPGLNQPQHF. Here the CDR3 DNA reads TGTGCCAGCAGCTCACCGGGACTCAATCAGCCCCAGCATTTT.

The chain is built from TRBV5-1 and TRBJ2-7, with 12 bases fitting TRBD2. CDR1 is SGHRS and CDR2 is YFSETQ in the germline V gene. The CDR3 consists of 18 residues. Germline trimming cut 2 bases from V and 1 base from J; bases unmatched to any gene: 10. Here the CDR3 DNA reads TGCGCCAGCAGCTTAAGGACTAGCGGGAACCTGATTTCCTACGAGCAGTACTTC. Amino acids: CASSLRTSGNLISYEQYF.

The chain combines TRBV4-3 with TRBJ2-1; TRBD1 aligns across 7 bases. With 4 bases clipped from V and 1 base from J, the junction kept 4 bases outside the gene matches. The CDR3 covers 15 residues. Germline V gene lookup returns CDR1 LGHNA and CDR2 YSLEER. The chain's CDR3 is CASSRRQGSYNEQFF. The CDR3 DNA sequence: TGCGCCAGCAGCCGTAGACAGGGTTCCTACAATGAGCAGTTCTTC.

CDR3 bases: TGCGCCAGCAGCCAAGATAGCGACTCCTACGAGCAGTACTTC. It codes for CASSQDSDSYEQYF. The gene calls are TRBV4-3 and TRBJ2-7; tentative D call: TRBD2 (5 bases). Germline lookup yields CDR1 LGHNA and CDR2 YSLEER. Trimming took 0 bases from V and 0 from J, leaving 6 bases between them. The CDR3 sequence is 14 residues long.

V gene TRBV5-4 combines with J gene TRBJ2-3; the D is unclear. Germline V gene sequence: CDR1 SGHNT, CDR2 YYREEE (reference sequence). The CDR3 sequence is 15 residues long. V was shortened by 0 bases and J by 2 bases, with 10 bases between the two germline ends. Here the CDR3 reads CASSLGLTDTDTQYF. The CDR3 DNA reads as TGTGCCAGCAGCTTGGGGCTGACTGACACAGATACGCAGTATTTT.

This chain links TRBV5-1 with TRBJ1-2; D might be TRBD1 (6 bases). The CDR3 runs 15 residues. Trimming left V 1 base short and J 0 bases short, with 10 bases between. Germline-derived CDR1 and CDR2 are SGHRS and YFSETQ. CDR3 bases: TGCGCCAGCAGCTTGACAGGGACCACTAACTATGGCTACACCTTC. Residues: CASSLTGTTNYGYTF.

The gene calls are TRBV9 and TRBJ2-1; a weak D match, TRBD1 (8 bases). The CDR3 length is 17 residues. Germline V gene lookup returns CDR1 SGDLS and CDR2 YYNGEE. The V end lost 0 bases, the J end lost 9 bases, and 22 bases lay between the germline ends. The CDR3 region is CASSVGGGTGGSSEQFF. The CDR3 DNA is TGTGCCAGCAGCGTAGGCGGGGGCACAGGGGGTAGTAGTGAGCAGTTCTTC.

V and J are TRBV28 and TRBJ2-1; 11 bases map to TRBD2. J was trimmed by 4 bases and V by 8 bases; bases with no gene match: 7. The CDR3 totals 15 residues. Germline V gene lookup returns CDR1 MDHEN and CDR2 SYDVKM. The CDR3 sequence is CASFPGTSGYNEQFF. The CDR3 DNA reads TGTGCCAGCTTTCCCGGGACTAGCGGTTACAATGAGCAGTTCTTC.

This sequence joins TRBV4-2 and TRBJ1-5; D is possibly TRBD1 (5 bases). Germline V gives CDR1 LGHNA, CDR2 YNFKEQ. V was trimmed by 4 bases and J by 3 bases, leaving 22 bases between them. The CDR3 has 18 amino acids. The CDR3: CASSPSIRGRSLNQPQHF. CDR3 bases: TGTGCCAGCAGCCCATCGATACGGGGGAGATCCCTCAATCAGCCCCAGCATTTT.

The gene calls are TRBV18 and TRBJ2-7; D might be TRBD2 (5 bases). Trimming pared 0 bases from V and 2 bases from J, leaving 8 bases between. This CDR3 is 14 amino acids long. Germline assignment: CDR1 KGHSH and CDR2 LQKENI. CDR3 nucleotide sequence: TGTGCCAGCTCACCACCGGCACTAGCCTACGAGCAGTACTTC. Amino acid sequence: CASSPPALAYEQYF.

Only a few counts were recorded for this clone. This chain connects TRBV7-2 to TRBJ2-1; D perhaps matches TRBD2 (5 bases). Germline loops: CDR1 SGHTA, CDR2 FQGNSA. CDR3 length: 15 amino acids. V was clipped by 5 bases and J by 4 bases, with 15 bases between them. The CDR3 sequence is CASSRRTSFYNEQFF. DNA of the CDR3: TGTGCCAGCAGCCGGAGGACGAGCTTTTACAATGAGCAGTTCTTC.

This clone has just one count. The CDR3 nucleotides read TGTGCCAGCAGCAGACTAGCGGGAGTAGTACCCAATGAGCAGTTCTTC. Translating it yields CASSRLAGVVPNEQFF. The V gene is TRBV11-3, the J gene TRBJ2-1, with 12 positions matching TRBD2. After removal of 5 bases from V and 6 bases from J, the junction contained 8 bases not matched to a gene. This CDR3 spans 16 amino acids. Germline loops: CDR1 SGHNT, CDR2 YENEEA.

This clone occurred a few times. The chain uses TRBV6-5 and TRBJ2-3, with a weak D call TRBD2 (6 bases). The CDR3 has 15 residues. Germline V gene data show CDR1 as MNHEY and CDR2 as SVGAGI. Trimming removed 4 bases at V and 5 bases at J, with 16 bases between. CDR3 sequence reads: CASSFTGEWGDTQYF. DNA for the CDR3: TGTGCCAGCAGTTTCACGGGGGAGTGGGGAGATACGCAGTATTTT.

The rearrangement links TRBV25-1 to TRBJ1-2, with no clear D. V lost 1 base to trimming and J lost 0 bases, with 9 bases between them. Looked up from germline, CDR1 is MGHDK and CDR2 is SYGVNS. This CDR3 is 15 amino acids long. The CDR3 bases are TGTGCCAGCAGTGAATCGATCACTACTAACTATGGCTACACCTTC. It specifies CASSESITTNYGYTF.

The CDR3: CASSLDGQISGNTIYF. The CDR3 coding sequence is TGTGCCAGCAGCCTAGATGGGCAGATCTCTGGAAACACCATATATTTT. V usage is TRBV7-2 and J usage is TRBJ1-3; no definite D call. Germline V lookup: CDR1 SGHTA, CDR2 FQGNSA. The CDR3 loop spans 16 amino acids. V lost 5 bases and J 0 bases, leaving 14 bases between the germline ends.

The CDR3 protein is CASSPFGQGAIGYTF. For the CDR3, the DNA is TGTGCCAGCAGTCCATTCGGACAGGGGGCGATCGGCTACACCTTC. This sequence joins TRBV27 and TRBJ1-2; 11 nucleotides match TRBD1. CDR3 length equals 15 residues. Germline V CDR1 and CDR2: MNHEY, SMNVEV (reference sequence). V gave up 5 bases and J gave up 8 bases; unmatched junction bases: 10.

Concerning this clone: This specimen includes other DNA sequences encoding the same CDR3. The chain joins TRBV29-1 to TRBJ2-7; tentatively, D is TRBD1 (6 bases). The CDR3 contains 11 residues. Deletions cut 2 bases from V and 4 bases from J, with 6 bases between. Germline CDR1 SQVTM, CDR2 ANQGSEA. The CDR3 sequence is CSVEQGYEQYF. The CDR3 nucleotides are TGCAGCGTTGAACAGGGGTACGAGCAGTACTTC.

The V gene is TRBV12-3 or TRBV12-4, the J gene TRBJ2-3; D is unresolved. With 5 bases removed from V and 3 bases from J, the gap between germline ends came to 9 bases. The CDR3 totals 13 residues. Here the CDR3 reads CASSLRLTDTQYF. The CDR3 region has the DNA TGTGCCAGCAGTCTAAGATTAACAGATACGCAGTATTTT.

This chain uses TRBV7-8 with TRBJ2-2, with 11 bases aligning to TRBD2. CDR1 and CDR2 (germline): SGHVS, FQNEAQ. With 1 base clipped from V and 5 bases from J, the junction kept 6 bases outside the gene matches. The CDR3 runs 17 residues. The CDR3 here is CASSLGSGRARTGELFF. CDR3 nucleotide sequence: TGTGCCAGCAGCTTAGGTAGCGGGAGGGCCAGGACCGGGGAGCTGTTTTTT. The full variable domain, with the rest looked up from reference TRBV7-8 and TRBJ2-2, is GAGVSQSPRYKVAKRGQDVALRCDPISGHVSLFWYQQALGQGPEFLTYFQNEAQLDKSGLPSDRFFAERPEGSVSTLKIQRTQQEDSAVYLCASSLGSGRARTGELFFGEGSRLTVL.

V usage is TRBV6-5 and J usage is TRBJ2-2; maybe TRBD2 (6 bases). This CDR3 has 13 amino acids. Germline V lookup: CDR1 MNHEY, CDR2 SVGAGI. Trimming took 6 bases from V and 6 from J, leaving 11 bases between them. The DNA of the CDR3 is TGTGCCAGCAGAACTAGCCAGGCCGGGGAGCTGTTTTTT. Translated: CASRTSQAGELFF.